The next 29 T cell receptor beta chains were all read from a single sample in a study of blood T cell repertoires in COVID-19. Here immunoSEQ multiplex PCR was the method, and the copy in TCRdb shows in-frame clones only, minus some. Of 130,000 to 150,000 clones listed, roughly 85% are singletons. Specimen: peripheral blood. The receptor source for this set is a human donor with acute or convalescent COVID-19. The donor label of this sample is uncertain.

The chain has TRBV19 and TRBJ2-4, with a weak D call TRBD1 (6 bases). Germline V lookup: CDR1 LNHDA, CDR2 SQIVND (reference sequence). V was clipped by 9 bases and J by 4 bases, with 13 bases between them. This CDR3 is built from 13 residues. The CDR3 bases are TGTGCCAGCGCTTCTGACAGGAAAAACATTCAGTACTTC. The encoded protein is CASASDRKNIQYF.

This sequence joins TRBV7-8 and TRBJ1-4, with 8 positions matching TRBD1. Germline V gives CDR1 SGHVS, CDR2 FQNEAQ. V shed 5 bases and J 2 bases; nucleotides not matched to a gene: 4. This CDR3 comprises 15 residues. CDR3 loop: CASSPDRGTNEKLFF. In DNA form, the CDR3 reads TGTGCCAGCAGCCCTGACAGGGGTACTAATGAAAAACTGTTTTTT. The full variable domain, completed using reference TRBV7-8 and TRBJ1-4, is GAGVSQSPRYKVAKRGQDVALRCDPISGHVSLFWYQQALGQGPEFLTYFQNEAQLDKSGLPSDRFFAERPEGSVSTLKIQRTQQEDSAVYLCASSPDRGTNEKLFFGSGTQLSVL.

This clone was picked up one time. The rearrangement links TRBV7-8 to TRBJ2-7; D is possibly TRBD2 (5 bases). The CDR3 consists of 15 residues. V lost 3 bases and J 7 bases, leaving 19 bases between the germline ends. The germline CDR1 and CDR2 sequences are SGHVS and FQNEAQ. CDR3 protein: CASSFSGPSPGEQYV. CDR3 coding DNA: TGTGCCAGCAGCTTTTCAGGACCAAGTCCGGGAGAGCAGTACGTC.

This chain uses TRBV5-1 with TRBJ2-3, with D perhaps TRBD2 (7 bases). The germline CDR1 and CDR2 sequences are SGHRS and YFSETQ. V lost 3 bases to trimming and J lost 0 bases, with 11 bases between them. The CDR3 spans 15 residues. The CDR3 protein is CASSSEGGSTDTQYF. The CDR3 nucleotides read TGCGCCAGCAGCTCCGAGGGGGGGAGCACAGATACGCAGTATTTT.

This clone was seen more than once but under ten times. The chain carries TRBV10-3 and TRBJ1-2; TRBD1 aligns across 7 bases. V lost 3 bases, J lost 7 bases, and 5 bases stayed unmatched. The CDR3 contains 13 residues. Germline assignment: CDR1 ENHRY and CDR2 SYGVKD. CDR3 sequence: CAISDRQGSGYTF. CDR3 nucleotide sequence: TGTGCCATCAGTGATAGACAGGGAAGTGGCTACACCTTC.

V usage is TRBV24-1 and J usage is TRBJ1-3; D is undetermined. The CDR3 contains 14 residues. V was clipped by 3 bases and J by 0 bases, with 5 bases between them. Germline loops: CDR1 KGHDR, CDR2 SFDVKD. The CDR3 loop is CATSDQNSGNTIYF. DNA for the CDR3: TGTGCCACCAGTGATCAGAACTCTGGAAACACCATATATTTT.

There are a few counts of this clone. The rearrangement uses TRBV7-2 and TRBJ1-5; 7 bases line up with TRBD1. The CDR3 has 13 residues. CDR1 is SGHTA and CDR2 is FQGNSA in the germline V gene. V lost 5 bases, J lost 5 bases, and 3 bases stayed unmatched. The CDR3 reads CASSPDRDQPQHF. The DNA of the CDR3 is TGTGCCAGCAGCCCTGACAGGGATCAGCCCCAGCATTTT.

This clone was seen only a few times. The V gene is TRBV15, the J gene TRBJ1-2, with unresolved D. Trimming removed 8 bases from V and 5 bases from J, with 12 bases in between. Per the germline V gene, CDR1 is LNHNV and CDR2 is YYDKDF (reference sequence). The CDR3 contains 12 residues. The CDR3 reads CATSRGGYGYTF. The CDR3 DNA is TGTGCCACCTCTCGAGGCGGTTATGGCTACACCTTC.

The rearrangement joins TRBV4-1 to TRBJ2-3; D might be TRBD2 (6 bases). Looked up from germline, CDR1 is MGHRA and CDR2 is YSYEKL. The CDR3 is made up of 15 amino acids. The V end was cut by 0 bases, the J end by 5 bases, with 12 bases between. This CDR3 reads CASSQDGAGGDTQYF. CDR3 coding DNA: TGCGCCAGCAGCCAAGATGGAGCGGGCGGAGATACGCAGTATTTT.

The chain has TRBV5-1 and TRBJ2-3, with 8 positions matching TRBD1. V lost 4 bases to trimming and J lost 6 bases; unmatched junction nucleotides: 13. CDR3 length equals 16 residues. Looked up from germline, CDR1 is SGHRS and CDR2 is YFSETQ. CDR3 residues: CASSVGTGYTVDTQYF. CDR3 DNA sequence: TGCGCCAGCAGCGTCGGGACAGGATACACGGTGGATACGCAGTATTTT.

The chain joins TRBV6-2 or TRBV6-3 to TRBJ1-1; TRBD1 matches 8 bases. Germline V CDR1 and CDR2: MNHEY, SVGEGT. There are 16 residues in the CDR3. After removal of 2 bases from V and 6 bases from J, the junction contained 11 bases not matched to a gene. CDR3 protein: CASSYGQGAGSAEAFF. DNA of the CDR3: TGTGCCAGCAGTTACGGGCAGGGGGCTGGGAGCGCTGAAGCTTTCTTT.

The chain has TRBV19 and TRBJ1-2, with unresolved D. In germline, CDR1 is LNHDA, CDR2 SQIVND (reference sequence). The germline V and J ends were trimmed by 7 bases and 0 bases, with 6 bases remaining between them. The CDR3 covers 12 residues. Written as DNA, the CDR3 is TGTGCCAGTAATACGGCTAACTATGGCTACACCTTC. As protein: CASNTANYGYTF. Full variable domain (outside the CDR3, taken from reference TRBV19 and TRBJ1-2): DGGITQSPKYLFRKEGQNVTLSCEQNLNHDAMYWYRQDPGQGLRLIYYSQIVNDFQKGDIAEGYSVSREKKESFPLTVTSAQKNPTAFYLCASNTANYGYTFGSGTRLTVV.

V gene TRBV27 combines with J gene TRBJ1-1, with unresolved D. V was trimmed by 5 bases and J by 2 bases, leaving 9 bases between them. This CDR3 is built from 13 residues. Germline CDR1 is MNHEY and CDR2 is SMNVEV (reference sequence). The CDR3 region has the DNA TGTGCCAGCAGTGATGAGTTTAACACTGAAGCTTTCTTT. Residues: CASSDEFNTEAFF.

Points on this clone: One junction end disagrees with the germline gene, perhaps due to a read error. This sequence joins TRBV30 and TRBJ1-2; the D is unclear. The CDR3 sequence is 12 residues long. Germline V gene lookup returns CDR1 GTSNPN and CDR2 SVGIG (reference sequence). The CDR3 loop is CAWGVLAGGYTF. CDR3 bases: TGTGCCTGGGGTGTATTGGCCGGGGGCTACACCTTC.

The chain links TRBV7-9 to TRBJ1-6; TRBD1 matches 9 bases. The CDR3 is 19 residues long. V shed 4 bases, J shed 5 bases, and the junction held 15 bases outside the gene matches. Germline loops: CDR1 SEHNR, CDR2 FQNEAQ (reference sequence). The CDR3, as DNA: TGTGCCAGCAGCTCCCCCCTGGGACAGGGACCAAGAGATAATTCACCCCTCCACTTT. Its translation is CASSSPLGQGPRDNSPLHF. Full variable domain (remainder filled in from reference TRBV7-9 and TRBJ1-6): DTGVSQNPRHKITKRGQNVTFRCDPISEHNRLYWYRQTLGQGPEFLTYFQNEAQLEKSRLLSDRFSAERPKGSFSTLEIQRTEQGDSAMYLCASSSPLGQGPRDNSPLHFGNGTRLTVT.

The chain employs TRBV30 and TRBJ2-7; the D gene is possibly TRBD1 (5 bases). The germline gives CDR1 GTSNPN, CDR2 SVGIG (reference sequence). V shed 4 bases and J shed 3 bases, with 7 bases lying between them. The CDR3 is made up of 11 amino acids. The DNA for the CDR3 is TGTGCCTGGAAACAGGACTACGAGCAGTACTTC. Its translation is CAWKQDYEQYF.

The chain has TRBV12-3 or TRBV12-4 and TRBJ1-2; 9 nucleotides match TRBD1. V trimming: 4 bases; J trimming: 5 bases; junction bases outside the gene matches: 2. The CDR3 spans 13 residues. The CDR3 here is CASSWTGEYGYTF. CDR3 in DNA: TGTGCCAGCAGTTGGACAGGGGAGTATGGCTACACCTTC.

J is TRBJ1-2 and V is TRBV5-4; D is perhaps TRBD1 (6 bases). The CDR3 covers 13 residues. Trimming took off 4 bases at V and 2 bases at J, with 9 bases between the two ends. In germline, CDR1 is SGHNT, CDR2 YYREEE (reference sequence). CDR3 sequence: CASSRGQNYGYTF. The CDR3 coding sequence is TGTGCCAGCAGCCGAGGACAGAACTATGGCTACACCTTC.

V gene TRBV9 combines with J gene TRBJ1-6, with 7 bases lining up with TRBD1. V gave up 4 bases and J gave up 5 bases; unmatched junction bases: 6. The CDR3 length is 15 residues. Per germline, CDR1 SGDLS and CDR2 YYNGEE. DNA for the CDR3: TGTGCCAGCAGCCTCAAGGGGGCCAATAATTCACCCCTCCACTTT. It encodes CASSLKGANNSPLHF.

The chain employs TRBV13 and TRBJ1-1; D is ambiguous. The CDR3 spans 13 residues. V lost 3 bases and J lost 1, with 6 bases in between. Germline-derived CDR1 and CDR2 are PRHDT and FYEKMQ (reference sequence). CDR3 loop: CASSFTRNTEAFF. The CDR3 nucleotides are TGTGCCAGCAGCTTCACACGGAACACTGAAGCTTTCTTT.

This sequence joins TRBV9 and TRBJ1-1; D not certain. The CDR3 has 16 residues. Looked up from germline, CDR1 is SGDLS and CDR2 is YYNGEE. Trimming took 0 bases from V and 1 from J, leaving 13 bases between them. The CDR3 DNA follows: TGTGCCAGCAGCGTAGCGGGGTACCCTCCGAACACTGAAGCTTTCTTT. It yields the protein CASSVAGYPPNTEAFF.

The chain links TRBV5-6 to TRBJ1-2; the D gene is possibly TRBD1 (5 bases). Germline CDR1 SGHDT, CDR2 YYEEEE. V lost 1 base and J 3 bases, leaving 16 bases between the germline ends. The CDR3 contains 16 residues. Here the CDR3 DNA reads TGTGCCAGCAGCTTGTTCGGTTCAGGGACTTACTATGGCTACACCTTC. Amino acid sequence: CASSLFGSGTYYGYTF.

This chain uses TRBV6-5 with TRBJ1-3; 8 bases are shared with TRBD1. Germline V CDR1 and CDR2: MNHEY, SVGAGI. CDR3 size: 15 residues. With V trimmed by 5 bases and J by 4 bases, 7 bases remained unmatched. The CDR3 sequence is CASSTPTGGGNTIYF. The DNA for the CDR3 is TGTGCCAGCAGTACCCCAACAGGGGGAGGAAACACCATATATTTT.

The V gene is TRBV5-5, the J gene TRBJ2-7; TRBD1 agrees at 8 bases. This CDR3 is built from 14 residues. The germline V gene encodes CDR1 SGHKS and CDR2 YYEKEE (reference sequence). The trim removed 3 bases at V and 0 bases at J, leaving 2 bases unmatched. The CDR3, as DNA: TGTGCCAGCAGCTGGACAGGGAGCTCCTACGAGCAGTACGTC. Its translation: CASSWTGSSYEQYV.

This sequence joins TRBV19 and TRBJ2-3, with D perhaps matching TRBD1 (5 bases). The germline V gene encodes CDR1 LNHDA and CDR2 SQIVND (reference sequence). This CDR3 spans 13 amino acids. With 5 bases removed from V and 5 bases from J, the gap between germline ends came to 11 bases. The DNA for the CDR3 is TGTGCCAGTAGTGGGGCAGGAATAGATACGCAGTATTTT. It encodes CASSGAGIDTQYF.

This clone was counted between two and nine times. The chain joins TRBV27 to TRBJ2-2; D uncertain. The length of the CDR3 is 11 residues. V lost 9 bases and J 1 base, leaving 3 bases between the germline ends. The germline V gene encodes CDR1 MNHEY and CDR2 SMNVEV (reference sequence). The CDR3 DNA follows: TGTGCCAGTAAGAACACCGGGGAGCTGTTTTTT. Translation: CASKNTGELFF.

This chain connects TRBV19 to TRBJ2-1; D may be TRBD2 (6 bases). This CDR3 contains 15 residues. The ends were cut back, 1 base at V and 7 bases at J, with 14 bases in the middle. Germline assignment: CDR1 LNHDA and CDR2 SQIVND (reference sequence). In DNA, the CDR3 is TGTGCCAGTAGTATAGGGGGCGGGAAGAGGAATGAGCAGTTCTTC. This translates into CASSIGGGKRNEQFF.

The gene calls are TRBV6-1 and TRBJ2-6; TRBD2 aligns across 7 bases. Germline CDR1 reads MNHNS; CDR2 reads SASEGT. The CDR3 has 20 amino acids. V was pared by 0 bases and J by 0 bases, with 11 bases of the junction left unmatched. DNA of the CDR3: TGTGCCAGCAGTGAAGCGCTACTGGGGAGGGTGGTCTCTGGGGCCAACGTCCTGACTTTC. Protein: CASSEALLGRVVSGANVLTF.

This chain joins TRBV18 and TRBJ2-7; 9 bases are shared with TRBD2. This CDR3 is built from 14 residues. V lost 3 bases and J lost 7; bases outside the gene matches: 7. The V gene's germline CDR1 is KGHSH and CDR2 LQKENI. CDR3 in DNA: TGTGCCAGCTCACCCGCTAGCGGGACCGGGGAGCAGTACGTC. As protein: CASSPASGTGEQYV.